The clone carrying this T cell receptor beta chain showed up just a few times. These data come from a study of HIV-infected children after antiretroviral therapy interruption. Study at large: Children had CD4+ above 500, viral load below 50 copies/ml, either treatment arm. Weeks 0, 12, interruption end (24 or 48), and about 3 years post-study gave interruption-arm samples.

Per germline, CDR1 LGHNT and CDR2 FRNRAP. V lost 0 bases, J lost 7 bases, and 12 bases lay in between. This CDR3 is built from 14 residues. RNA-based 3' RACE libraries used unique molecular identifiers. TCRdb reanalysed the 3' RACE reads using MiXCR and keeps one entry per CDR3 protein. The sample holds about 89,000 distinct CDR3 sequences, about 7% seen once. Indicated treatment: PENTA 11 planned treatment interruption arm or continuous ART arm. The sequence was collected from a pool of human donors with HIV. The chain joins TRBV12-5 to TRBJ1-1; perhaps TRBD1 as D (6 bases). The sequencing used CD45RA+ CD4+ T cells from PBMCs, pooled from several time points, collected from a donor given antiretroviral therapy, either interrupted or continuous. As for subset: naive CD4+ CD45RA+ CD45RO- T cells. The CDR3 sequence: CASGLVNRVGEAFF. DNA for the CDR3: TGTGCTAGTGGTTTGGTAAACAGGGTGGGTGAAGCTTTCTTT.